What follows are 18 T cell receptor beta chains derived from one specimen sequenced in a study of immune evolution from preneoplasia to lung adenocarcinoma. TCRdb keeps only in-frame clones here, not all; method: immunoSEQ multiplex PCR. The sample lists 30,000 to 45,000 clones; around 74% were seen once. Sequencing was performed on FFPE invasive lung adenocarcinoma tissue. These TCRs come from a person aged 55 to 70 with lung adenocarcinoma.

The chain links TRBV29-1 to TRBJ1-2, with D possibly TRBD1 on 5 matching bases. Trimming cost V 0 bases and J 0 bases, with 11 bases left between them. This CDR3 has 15 amino acids. The V gene's germline CDR1 is SQVTM and CDR2 ANQGSEA. The CDR3 sequence is CSVEDGGNTNYGYTF. The CDR3 DNA reads TGCAGCGTTGAAGATGGGGGGAACACTAACTATGGCTACACCTTC.

Here the CDR3 reads CASSLVSGQINEKLFF. CDR3 sequence (DNA): TGTGCCAGCAGTTTAGTCTCGGGACAGATTAATGAAAAACTGTTTTTT. This chain joins TRBV27 and TRBJ1-4; 7 nucleotides match TRBD1. In germline, CDR1 is MNHEY, CDR2 SMNVEV (reference sequence). V shed 2 bases and J 4 bases; nucleotides not matched to a gene: 7. The CDR3 loop spans 16 amino acids.

This clone appeared a few times. The chain is built from TRBV5-4 and TRBJ1-2; no firm D call. The germline gives CDR1 SGHNT, CDR2 YYREEE (reference sequence). The CDR3 extends over 15 amino acids. Trimming took 4 bases from V and 7 from J, leaving 20 bases between them. CDR3 sequence: CASSRRTAREGGYTF. The CDR3 DNA is TGTGCCAGCAGCCGACGCACGGCCCGGGAGGGTGGCTACACCTTC.

The rearrangement joins TRBV9 to TRBJ2-1, with 12 bases lining up with TRBD2. The germline CDR1 and CDR2 sequences are SGDLS and YYNGEE. J lost 0 bases, V lost 0 bases, and 7 bases had no gene match. The CDR3 contains 19 residues. The CDR3 nucleotides are TGTGCCAGCAGCGTAGGTGTACTAGCGGGAGGTACCTCCTACAATGAGCAGTTCTTC. Protein: CASSVGVLAGGTSYNEQFF.

The rearrangement links TRBV27 to TRBJ2-1, with 8 nucleotides matching TRBD2. CDR1 is MNHEY, CDR2 SMNVEV, per germline (reference sequence). V was clipped by 8 bases and J by 8 bases; unmatched bases: 17. The CDR3 runs to 16 residues. The CDR3, as DNA: TGTGCCAGCGGCCTCCCGGTGCAGCGGGAGAGGGATGAGCAGTTCTTC. Amino acids: CASGLPVQRERDEQFF.

This clone was recorded only once. V usage is TRBV9 and J usage is TRBJ2-7; TRBD1 might be the D (6 bases). With 4 bases removed from V and 1 base from J, the gap between germline ends came to 12 bases. The CDR3 is 14 amino acids. In germline, CDR1 is SGDLS, CDR2 YYNGEE. The CDR3 is CASSRQATSYEQYF. The CDR3 DNA follows: TGTGCCAGCAGCAGACAGGCCACTTCCTACGAGCAGTACTTC.

This clone turned up a few times. The gene calls are TRBV19 and TRBJ1-2; D not certain. The CDR3 has 13 residues. Germline CDR1 reads LNHDA; CDR2 reads SQIVND (reference sequence). V was clipped by 7 bases and J by 3 bases, with 12 bases between them. CDR3 loop: CASKGRVDYGYTF. DNA for the CDR3: TGTGCCAGTAAAGGAAGGGTCGACTATGGCTACACCTTC.

The chain carries TRBV5-1 and TRBJ2-1, with D possibly being TRBD2 (6 bases). Trimming removed 5 bases from V and 7 bases from J, with 16 bases in between. This CDR3 is 14 amino acids long. CDR1 and CDR2 from the germline V gene are SGHRS and YFSETQ. CDR3 sequence reads: CASRRDSRSNEQFF. The CDR3, as DNA: TGCGCCAGCAGACGGGACTCCCGGTCGAATGAGCAGTTCTTC.

The chain links TRBV9 to TRBJ2-3; 7 nucleotides align to TRBD2. The CDR3 length is 16 residues. Germline V gives CDR1 SGDLS, CDR2 YYNGEE. J lost 0 bases, V lost 3 bases, and 7 bases had no gene match. The CDR3 DNA reads as TGTGCCAGCAGCGCCAAGCTAGCGGCTAGCACAGATACGCAGTATTTT. This translates into CASSAKLAASTDTQYF.

This chain joins TRBV5-4 and TRBJ1-5; 8 bases agree with TRBD1. CDR1 and CDR2 (germline): SGHNT, YYREEE (reference sequence). This CDR3 has 14 amino acids. V lost 4 bases and J lost 6; bases outside the gene matches: 6. This CDR3 is CASSLQGDVQPQHF. The CDR3 DNA reads as TGTGCCAGCAGCCTACAGGGGGACGTTCAGCCCCAGCATTTT.

The rearrangement links TRBV28 to TRBJ1-5; 8 bases agree with TRBD1. The junction had 20 bases not matched to a gene; V was cut back by 7 bases and J by 6 bases. Germline loops: CDR1 MDHEN, CDR2 SYDVKM. This CDR3 has 18 residues. The CDR3 region has the DNA TGTGCCAGCATCGGAACCTCAGGGGGCTCGTGGCGTATTCAGCCCCAGCATTTT. Amino acids: CASIGTSGGSWRIQPQHF.

This chain joins TRBV18 and TRBJ2-2; 11 positions match TRBD1. The J segment lost 4 bases and the V segment lost 2 bases, leaving 0 bases of the junction unmatched. This CDR3 spans 15 amino acids. Germline V gives CDR1 KGHSH, CDR2 LQKENI. CDR3 sequence reads: CASSPGQGATGELFF. CDR3 bases: TGTGCCAGCTCACCAGGACAGGGGGCCACCGGGGAGCTGTTTTTT.

This chain links TRBV29-1 with TRBJ2-1; 13 positions agree with TRBD2. This CDR3 contains 16 residues. Germline CDR1 and CDR2: SQVTM and ANQGSEA. V lost 3 bases, J lost 11 bases, and 13 bases stayed unmatched. The CDR3 loop reads CSVEDPGLAGVGKQFF. CDR3 nucleotides: TGCAGCGTTGAGGACCCCGGACTAGCGGGAGTGGGGAAGCAGTTCTTC.

The table lists this clone with a count of one. The DNA for the CDR3 is TGTGCCAGCTCGTGGGGGGGTCGGACCGGGGAGCTGTTTTTT. As protein: CASSWGGRTGELFF. The V call is TRBV9, the J call TRBJ2-2; 7 nucleotides agree with TRBD2. The CDR3 runs to 14 residues. Germline V gene sequence: CDR1 SGDLS, CDR2 YYNGEE. Trimming took 7 bases from V and 5 from J; bases not matched to a gene: 8.

The chain has TRBV6-1 and TRBJ1-3, with D possibly TRBD1 on 5 matching bases. The CDR3 totals 15 residues. V gave up 0 bases and J gave up 2 bases, with 8 bases separating them. CDR1 is MNHNS, CDR2 SASEGT, per germline. The CDR3 sequence is CASSEAPGPGNTIYF. Here the CDR3 DNA reads TGTGCCAGCAGTGAAGCGCCAGGGCCTGGAAACACCATATATTTT.

This rearrangement joins TRBV28 to TRBJ2-7, with D possibly TRBD2 on 6 matching bases. Germline loops: CDR1 MDHEN, CDR2 SYDVKM. The CDR3 length is 14 residues. V lost 5 bases to trimming and J lost 2 bases, with 13 bases between them. This CDR3 is CASSPGTETYEQYF. The CDR3 DNA is TGTGCCAGCAGTCCCGGGACTGAGACCTACGAGCAGTACTTC.

This clone was observed once. V and J are TRBV28 and TRBJ2-3; TRBD1 aligns across 7 bases. Trimming took 1 base from V and 3 from J; bases not matched to a gene: 1. CDR3 length: 14 residues. Germline V gene sequence: CDR1 MDHEN, CDR2 SYDVKM. Written as DNA, the CDR3 is TGTGCCAGCAGTTTATTGGGACAGACAGATACGCAGTATTTT. It is translated as CASSLLGQTDTQYF. Full variable domain (missing parts from reference TRBV28 and TRBJ2-3): DVKVTQSSRYLVKRTGEKVFLECVQDMDHENMFWYRQDPGLGLRLIYFSYDVKMKEKGDIPEGYSVSREKKERFSLILESASTNQTSMYLCASSLLGQTDTQYFGPGTRLTVL.

V is TRBV27 and J is TRBJ1-1; D perhaps matches TRBD1 (6 bases). CDR3 length: 18 residues. Per germline, CDR1 MNHEY and CDR2 SMNVEV (reference sequence). V shed 0 bases and J shed 6 bases, with 23 bases lying between them. The CDR3 DNA reads as TGTGCCAGCAGTTTATCAAGGGCCCAGGGGAGGGATTTCTCTGAAGCTTTCTTT. Its protein product is CASSLSRAQGRDFSEAFF.